This T cell receptor (beta chain) was observed in a study of shared clonotypes between healthy human individuals (dated by TCRdb to the early 2020s). As for the study more broadly: A couple of women and a few men aged 18 to 49 years were included in the cohort. For each donor, CD4 naive and CD4 memory were each run on three plates, CD8 naive on two plates, and CD8 memory on one plate. To estimate repertoire size and how much clonotypes are shared between individuals, the study performed deep sequencing of blood TCR repertoires from roughly five healthy adults. Libraries were prepared and TCR repertoires were sequenced by different laboratories using diverse techniques, in order to increase sequencing depth and limit assay-specific biases. Per donor, leukapheresis produced somewhere between about 0.94 and 8.9 billion PBMCs. What the authors observed across the whole study: Clonotypes shared by all four sorted-subset donors showed higher generation probabilities than non-shared clonotypes. Across a handful of donors, about 4.5% of naive CD4, 3% to 4% of naive CD8, about 2.3% of memory CD4, and roughly 0.4% of memory CD8 clonotypes were shared. The genetic and exposure-history diversity represented was limited by the small number of donors. Larger estimated clonotype richness was generally found for naive subsets than for memory subsets. Only blood was sampled, and tissue TCR repertoires likely differ from those in blood. Based on pairwise subsampling, the degree of clonotype sharing among donors was expected to be affected by sequencing depth. Incomplete sequencing was indicated by rarefaction of sorted-subset datasets, despite the large sequencing depth.

The germline V gene encodes CDR1 SGHNT and CDR2 YYREEE (reference sequence). Reading from cysteine to phenylalanine, the CDR3 counts 17 amino acids. CDR3 DNA is the only sequence kept; it has 51 bases, read in frame from the first base. V sheds 1 base and J sheds 8 bases, leaving 19 bases between their ends. This clone was picked up one time. What this receptor recognizes is not known. One base away there is no much larger clone; base qualities are not given. Using the deep immunoSEQ assay, multiplex PCR amplified TCR CDR3 regions from genomic DNA. Extracted genomic DNA from each cell subset was distributed evenly across all wells of several immunoSEQ 96-well plates, and each plate was treated as a replicate. For sorted subsets, each replicate PCR was loaded with approximately 200 ng genomic DNA, equivalent to 25,000 to 35,000 T cell genomes. Purified libraries were measured with a Qubit 3.0 fluorometer, size-checked on a Bioanalyzer 2100, and measured again with the KAPA Library Quantification kit. Each immunoSEQ 96-well plate was sequenced on its own single-read 150-cycle Illumina NextSeq 550 flow cell. From the authors' description of their analysis: Because the immunoSEQ output included only junctional sequences and no quality scores, the filtering could not be the same as the filtering used for full-length reads. To assign V/J genes and CDR3, sequences were annotated using PyIR, a Python wrapper for IgBLAST v1.9, with IMGT germline references. Reads were filtered out if the reads had weak V/J assignments (E-value above 1e-6), no CDR3, stop codons, out-of-frame junctions, or ambiguous translated residues. V3J clonotypes were defined as sequences sharing the same inferred V gene, J gene, and CDR3 amino acid sequence. The percentage overlap between two repertoires was calculated by dividing the number of shared unique clonotypes by the size of the smaller repertoire. Three approaches were used to assess repertoire richness: RTK rarefaction, the Chao1 estimator, and Recon v2.1 estimates of unobserved clonotypes. For all TCRbeta clonotypes obtained by the gDNA method from a handful of donors, generation probabilities were computed with OLGA. Held by TCRdb, this immuneACCESS table contains in-frame sequences only and omits some clones. Under half of the omission traces to an unresolved V gene where checked; the cause of the rest is unknown. V, J and clone size reflect that table, while D and trimming were determined from the DNA. The sample records a few million clones, about 92% of which are singletons. Clones ranked in the top ten supply 0.11% to 0.15% of the sample.

The donors were healthy, HIV-negative adults who had no recently reported acute infections or vaccinations. Every donor was a Caucasian adult residing in Nashville, Tennessee, USA. CD4+ T cells were enriched through magnetic negative selection, after which naive cells were positively selected on CD45RA and the remaining negative fraction served as the memory subset. Blood was collected by leukapheresis, and PBMCs were isolated by Ficoll-Histopaque density gradient centrifugation and then cryopreserved in liquid nitrogen vapor phase. Analytical flow cytometry was used to check the purity and quantity of every magnetically sorted T cell population. Genomic DNA was isolated from each sorted fraction and quantified by UV absorbance on a Nanodrop 2000c.

The receptor chain draws on TRBV5-4 and TRBJ1-6; a weak D assignment points to TRBD1 (6 bases agree). This receptor was obtained from a man younger than 30 in good health. Source material: naive CD4+ T cells sorted from blood. The intended sense of this specimen's cell subset or site label: CD45RA+ positively selected. The DNA sequence reads TGTGCCAGCAGCTTGAGGGGGAAGGGCAGGGGTGATTCACCCCTCCACTTT. Its translation reads: CASSLRGKGRGDSPLHF.